The sequence of this TCR beta chain was determined in a study of T cells in Graves' hyperthyroidism and ophthalmopathy. Study-level background: Before treatment of any kind, peripheral blood was taken at initial diagnosis.

This clonotype has at least ten counts. Hyperthyroidism in the patients, aged 18 to 65, was newly diagnosed and under 2 months in duration. Patients were excluded for uncontrolled infection, other autoimmune disease, pregnancy or lactation. The V and J ends lost 8 bases and 3 bases respectively, with 17 bases between them. Germline V gives CDR1 MNHNS, CDR2 SASEGT. The CDR3 contains 14 residues. The CDR3 regions of TCR beta were amplified from RNA transcripts. The study used the HTBI primer set for a first-round RT-PCR of the TCR CDR3. TCRdb analysed the multiplex PCR reads with MiXCR anew, one entry per CDR3 protein. The sample holds some 620,000 distinct CDR3 sequences, about 16% seen once.

The clonotype comes from a young woman with Graves' hyperthyroidism. Sequenced sample: blood. The rearrangement joins TRBV6-1 to TRBJ2-7; D not resolved. CDR3 amino acids: CASRETPPFYEQYF. The DNA of the CDR3 is TGTGCCAGCCGCGAGACCCCCCCCTTCTACGAGCAGTACTTC.